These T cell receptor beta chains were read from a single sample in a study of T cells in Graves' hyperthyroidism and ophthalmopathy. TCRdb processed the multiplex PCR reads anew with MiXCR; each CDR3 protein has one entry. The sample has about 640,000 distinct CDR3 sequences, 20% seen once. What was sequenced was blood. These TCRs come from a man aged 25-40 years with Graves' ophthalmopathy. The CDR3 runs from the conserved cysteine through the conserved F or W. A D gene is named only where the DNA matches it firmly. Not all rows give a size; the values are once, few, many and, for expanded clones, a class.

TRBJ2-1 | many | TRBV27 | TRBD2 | CASSPTGGRAGNEQFF | TGTGCCAGCAGTCCCACGGGGGGGAGGGCAGGTAATGAGCAGTTCTTC
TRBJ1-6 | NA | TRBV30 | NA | CAWKGGLMSSYNSPLHF | TGTGCCTGGAAGGGTGGACTCATGAGCTCCTATAATTCACCCCTCCACTTT
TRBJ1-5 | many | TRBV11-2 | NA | CASSLMGQANQPQHF | TGTGCCAGCAGCTTAATGGGACAAGCGAATCAGCCCCAGCATTTT
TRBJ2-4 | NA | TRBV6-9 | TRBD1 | CASSSTGANIQYF | TGTGCCAGCAGTTCGACAGGGGCAAACATTCAGTACTTC
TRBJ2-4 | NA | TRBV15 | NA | CATEEWGDKNIQYF | TGTGCCACCGAGGAGTGGGGAGACAAAAACATTCAGTACTTC
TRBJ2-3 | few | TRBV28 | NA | CASSLMGETDTQYF | TGTGCCAGCAGTTTAATGGGGGAAACAGATACGCAGTATTTT
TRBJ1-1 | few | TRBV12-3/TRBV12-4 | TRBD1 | CASSPGLGGLMNTEAFF | TGTGCCAGCAGTCCCGGCTTAGGGGGCTTAATGAACACTGAAGCTTTCTTT
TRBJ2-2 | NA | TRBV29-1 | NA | CSAVGGAGELFF | TGCAGCGCAGTAGGGGGAGCCGGGGAGCTGTTTTTT
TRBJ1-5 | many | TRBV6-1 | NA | CATSQGSQPQHF | TGTGCCACTTCACAGGGTAGTCAGCCCCAGCATTTT
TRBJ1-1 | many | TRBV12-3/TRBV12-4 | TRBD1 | CASRQRRQGPEAFF | TGTGCCAGCAGGCAACGCAGACAGGGTCCCGAAGCTTTCTTT
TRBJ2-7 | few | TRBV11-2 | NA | CASSPTPPGSYEQYF | TGTGCCAGCAGCCCTACCCCGCCTGGATCCTACGAGCAGTACTTC
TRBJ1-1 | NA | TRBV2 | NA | CASRPRQVKTEAFF | TGTGCCAGCAGACCCCGACAGGTCAAAACTGAAGCTTTCTTT
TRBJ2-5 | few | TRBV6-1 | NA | CASTQGQGTQYF | TGTGCCAGCACCCAGGGGCAGGGGACCCAGTACTTC
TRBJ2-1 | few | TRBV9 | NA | CASSAKVAGFNEQFF | TGTGCCAGCAGCGCGAAGGTGGCGGGATTCAATGAGCAGTTCTTC
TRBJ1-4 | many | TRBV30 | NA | CAWDRGEKLFF | TGTGCCTGGGACCGGGGTGAAAAACTGTTTTTT
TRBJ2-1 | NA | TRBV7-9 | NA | CASSQVGVDEQFF | TGTGCCAGCAGCCAAGTGGGAGTGGATGAGCAGTTCTTC
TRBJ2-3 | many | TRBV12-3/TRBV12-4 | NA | CASSLQGWNTQYF | TGTGCCAGCAGTTTGCAGGGGTGGAATACGCAGTATTTT
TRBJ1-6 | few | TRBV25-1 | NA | CASSEAGVNSPLHF | TGTGCCAGCAGTGAAGCAGGGGTTAACTCACCCCTCCACTTT
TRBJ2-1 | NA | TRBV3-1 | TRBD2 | CASSQGGLLSYNEQFF | TGTGCCAGCAGCCAAGGGGGACTACTCTCCTACAATGAGCAGTTCTTC
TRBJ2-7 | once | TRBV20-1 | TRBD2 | CSARGGGKREIDEQYF | TGCAGTGCTAGAGGGGGGGGCAAGCGGGAGATAGACGAGCAGTACTTC
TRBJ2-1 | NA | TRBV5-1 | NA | CASSFRGIALNEQFF | TGCGCCAGCAGCTTCCGGGGGATCGCCCTCAATGAGCAGTTCTTC
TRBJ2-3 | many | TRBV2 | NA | CASSKGPYPSTDTQYF | TGTGCCAGCAGCAAGGGACCGTACCCTAGCACAGATACGCAGTATTTT
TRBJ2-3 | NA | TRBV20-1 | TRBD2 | CSAKAGGITSTDTQYF | TGCAGTGCTAAAGCGGGAGGCATTACTAGCACAGATACGCAGTATTTT
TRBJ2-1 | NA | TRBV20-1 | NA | CSASLLARYNEQFF | TGCAGTGCTAGTCTCCTAGCGCGATACAATGAGCAGTTCTTC
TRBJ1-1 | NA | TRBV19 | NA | CASISLGLNTEAFF | TGTGCCAGTATCTCTCTAGGGTTGAACACTGAAGCTTTCTTT
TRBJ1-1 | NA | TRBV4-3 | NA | CASSQAHGNTEAFF | TGCGCCAGCAGCCAAGCTCACGGGAACACTGAAGCTTTCTTT
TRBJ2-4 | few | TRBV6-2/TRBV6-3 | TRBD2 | CASSGTSGPPENIQYF | TGTGCCAGCAGTGGGACTAGCGGGCCTCCGGAGAACATTCAGTACTTC
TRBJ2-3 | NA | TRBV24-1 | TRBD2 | CATSFPGLAGEPPETDTQYF | TGTGCCACCAGCTTCCCGGGACTAGCGGGAGAACCCCCTGAAACAGATACGCAGTATTTT
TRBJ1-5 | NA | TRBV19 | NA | CASSIMSVSNQPQHF | TGTGCCAGTAGTATAATGAGTGTCAGCAATCAGCCCCAGCATTTT
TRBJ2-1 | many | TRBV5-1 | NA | CASSPEGAGNEQFF | TGCGCCAGCAGCCCCGAGGGAGCGGGCAATGAGCAGTTCTTC
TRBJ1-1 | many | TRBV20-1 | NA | CSARGGEAGVGNTEAFF | TGCAGTGCTAGGGGGGGCGAGGCAGGGGTAGGGAACACTGAAGCTTTCTTT
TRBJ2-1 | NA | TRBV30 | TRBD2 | CAWSLSSGGYNEQFF | TGTGCCTGGAGCCTATCTAGCGGGGGTTACAATGAGCAGTTCTTC
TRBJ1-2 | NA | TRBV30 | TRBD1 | CAWSNQGAANYGYTF | TGTGCCTGGAGCAATCAGGGGGCGGCTAACTATGGCTACACCTTC
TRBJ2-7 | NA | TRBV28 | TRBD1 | CASTDPRGRDEQYF | TGTGCCAGTACCGACCCCAGGGGGCGGGACGAGCAGTACTTC
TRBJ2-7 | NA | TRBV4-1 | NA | CASSQESGSSYEQYF | TGCGCCAGCAGCCAAGAGAGTGGGAGCTCCTACGAGCAGTACTTC
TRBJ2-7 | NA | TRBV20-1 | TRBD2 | CSARNTSGSRYEQHF | TGCAGTGCTAGGAATACTAGCGGGAGTAGGTACGAGCAGCACTTC
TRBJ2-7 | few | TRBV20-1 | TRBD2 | CSAPGTSGSLRGYEQYF | TGCAGTGCTCCGGGGACTAGCGGGAGTTTAAGAGGGTACGAGCAGTACTTC
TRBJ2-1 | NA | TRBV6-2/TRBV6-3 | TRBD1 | CASSAVEREGADEQFF | TGTGCCAGCAGTGCCGTTGAGAGAGAGGGGGCCGATGAGCAGTTCTTC
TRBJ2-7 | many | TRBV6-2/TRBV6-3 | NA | CASSYGFLDNYEQYF | TGTGCCAGCAGTTACGGGTTCCTAGACAACTACGAGCAGTACTTC
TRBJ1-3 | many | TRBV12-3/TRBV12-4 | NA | CASSRHSGFAGNTIYF | TGTGCCAGCAGCCGACATTCCGGTTTTGCTGGAAACACCATATATTTT
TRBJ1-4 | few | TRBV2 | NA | CASTGPASNEKLFF | TGTGCCAGCACGGGGCCAGCCTCAAATGAAAAACTGTTTTTT
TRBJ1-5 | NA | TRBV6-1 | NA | CASSAPLGGRGNQPQHF | TGTGCCAGCAGTGCTCCCTTGGGGGGGCGCGGCAATCAGCCCCAGCATTTT
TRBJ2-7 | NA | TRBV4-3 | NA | CASSQGEGGNYEQYF | TGCGCCAGCAGCCAAGGGGAAGGGGGGAACTACGAGCAGTACTTC
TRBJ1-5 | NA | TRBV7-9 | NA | CASSLGVREPQHF | TGTGCCAGCAGCTTAGGAGTCCGGGAGCCCCAGCATTTT
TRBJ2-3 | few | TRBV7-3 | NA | CASSTQEGGTQYF | TGTGCCAGCAGCACCCAAGAGGGGGGCACGCAGTATTTT
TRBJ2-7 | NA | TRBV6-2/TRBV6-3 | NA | CASSRGSHEQYF | TGTGCCAGCAGTAGGGGGTCCCACGAGCAGTACTTC
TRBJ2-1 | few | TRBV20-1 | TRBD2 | CSARGLDPGTSGSLYNEQFF | TGCAGTGCTAGAGGACTTGACCCTGGGACTAGCGGGAGTCTCTACAATGAGCAGTTCTTC
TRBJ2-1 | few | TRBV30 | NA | CACPAPYNEQFF | TGTGCCTGCCCCGCTCCCTACAATGAGCAGTTCTTC